The next 21 T cell receptor beta chains were all read from a single sample in a study of cytomegalovirus exposure and HLA in healthy donors. With 60 Vbeta and 13 Jbeta primers, the PCR was carried out. TCRdb's table, derived via immunoSEQ multiplex PCR, lists solely in-frame clones and lacks some. The sample yields some 110,000 clones, 70% to 80% seen once. What was sequenced was PBMCs. The receptors stem from a female donor in good health and CMV-seronegative.

V is TRBV5-1 and J is TRBJ2-7; D unresolved. In germline, CDR1 is SGHRS, CDR2 YFSETQ. V lost 0 bases to trimming and J lost 6 bases, with 10 bases between them. The CDR3 covers 13 residues. Written as DNA, the CDR3 is TGCGCCAGCAGCTTGGGATCCCGCGGCGAGCAGTACTTC. Protein: CASSLGSRGEQYF.

The chain combines TRBV5-4 with TRBJ2-1, with TRBD1 matching over 7 bases. V shed 5 bases, J shed 7 bases, and the junction held 12 bases outside the gene matches. Looked up from germline, CDR1 is SGHNT and CDR2 is YYREEE (reference sequence). This CDR3 contains 15 residues. CDR3 nucleotide sequence: TGTGCCAGCAGTTCCCCACAGGGGAGCGAGAATGAGCAGTTCTTC. It codes for CASSSPQGSENEQFF.

The rearrangement uses TRBV7-2 and TRBJ2-1; D is uncertain. The CDR3 extends over 13 amino acids. CDR1 and CDR2 (germline): SGHTA, FQGNSA. The V end lost 3 bases, the J end lost 5 bases, and 8 bases lay between the germline ends. CDR3 coding DNA: TGTGCCAGCAGCTTCTCACAGCACAATGAGCAGTTCTTC. Translation gives CASSFSQHNEQFF. Based on the CDR3 plus reference TRBV7-2 and TRBJ2-1, the full variable domain is GAGVSQSPSNKVTEKGKDVELRCDPISGHTALYWYRQSLGQGLEFLIYFQGNSAPDKSGLPSDRFSAERTGGSVSTLTIQRTQQEDSAVYLCASSFSQHNEQFFGPGTRLTVL.

The V gene is TRBV10-1, the J gene TRBJ2-2; TRBD2 is a possible D gene (5 bases). Per the germline V gene, CDR1 is WNHNN and CDR2 is SYGVQD (reference sequence). The CDR3 runs 14 residues. V lost 5 bases and J 2 bases, leaving 9 bases between the germline ends. CDR3 sequence reads: CASSPGLNTGELFF. The CDR3 nucleotides are TGCGCCAGCAGTCCGGGATTAAACACCGGGGAGCTGTTTTTT.

V gene TRBV7-9 combines with J gene TRBJ2-1; TRBD1 agrees at 7 bases. The J segment lost 5 bases and the V segment lost 5 bases, leaving 6 bases of the junction unmatched. Germline assignment: CDR1 SEHNR and CDR2 FQNEAQ (reference sequence). The CDR3 is made up of 14 amino acids. CDR3 loop: CASSPEGQNNEQFF. The CDR3 DNA is TGTGCCAGCAGCCCCGAGGGACAGAACAATGAGCAGTTCTTC. The complete variable domain, with remaining parts taken from reference TRBV7-9 and TRBJ2-1, reads DTGVSQNPRHKITKRGQNVTFRCDPISEHNRLYWYRQTLGQGPEFLTYFQNEAQLEKSRLLSDRFSAERPKGSFSTLEIQRTEQGDSAMYLCASSPEGQNNEQFFGPGTRLTVL.

The chain employs TRBV1 and TRBJ2-4; the D segment call TRBD2 is taken from the table without a DNA check. TRBV1 is recorded as a pseudogene. This CDR3 contains 21 residues. CDR3 region: CTSSQAGLAGRLAVAKNIQYF. The CDR3 coding sequence is TGCACCAGCAGCCAAGCCGGACTAGCGGGGAGATTGGCGGTAGCCAAAAACATTCAGTACTTC.

The chain recombines TRBV28 with TRBJ2-1; the D is unclear. Germline V lookup: CDR1 MDHEN, CDR2 SYDVKM. This CDR3 has 12 amino acids. With 6 bases removed from V and 3 bases from J, the gap between germline ends came to 6 bases. The CDR3 region is CASRQNYNEQFF. CDR3 nucleotide sequence: TGTGCCAGCAGACAAAACTACAATGAGCAGTTCTTC.

This clone was recorded only once. The J gene is TRBJ1-2, the V gene TRBV5-4; D gene unclear. V lost 0 bases and J 8 bases, leaving 8 bases between the germline ends. The germline CDR1 and CDR2 sequences are SGHNT and YYREEE (reference sequence). This CDR3 has 12 amino acids. Written as DNA, the CDR3 is TGTGCCAGCAGCTTGGACGGGGTAGGCTACACCTTC. Translation: CASSLDGVGYTF. Full variable domain (remainder filled in from reference TRBV5-4 and TRBJ1-2): ETGVTQSPTHLIKTRGQQVTLRCSSQSGHNTVSWYQQALGQGPQFIFQYYREEENGRGNFPPRFSGLQFPNYSSELNVNALELDDSALYLCASSLDGVGYTFGSGTRLTVV.

The chain combines TRBV28 with TRBJ1-5, with a tentative D call TRBD1 (5 bases). There are 16 residues in the CDR3. Germline assignment: CDR1 MDHEN and CDR2 SYDVKM. Trimming removed 7 bases at V and 1 base at J, with 17 bases between. The CDR3 DNA reads as TGTGCCAGCACCATCGTAGGACCAGGGAGCAATCAGCCCCAGCATTTT. Encoded protein: CASTIVGPGSNQPQHF.

Only one count was recorded for this clone. The rearrangement joins TRBV7-2 to TRBJ1-2; 10 bases agree with TRBD1. This CDR3 has 13 amino acids. In germline, CDR1 is SGHTA, CDR2 FQGNSA. J gave up 7 bases and V 4 bases, and 3 bases lay outside the gene matches. This CDR3 is CASSSRTGGGYTF. The CDR3 DNA reads as TGTGCCAGCAGCTCTCGGACAGGGGGTGGCTACACCTTC.

The rearrangement links TRBV6-4 to TRBJ2-7; the D gene is possibly TRBD2 (5 bases). There are 15 residues in the CDR3. Germline CDR1 and CDR2: MRHNA and SNTAGT. V lost 0 bases to trimming and J lost 0 bases, with 9 bases between them. In DNA form, the CDR3 reads TGTGCCAGCAGTGACTCGAATGGGAGCTCCTACGAGCAGTACTTC. Its protein product is CASSDSNGSSYEQYF.

This chain connects TRBV6-1 to TRBJ2-1; 11 bases agree with TRBD2. Trimming at V came to 4 bases and at J to 6 bases, leaving 20 bases not matched to a gene. There are 20 residues in the CDR3. Germline CDR1 is MNHNS and CDR2 is SASEGT. The CDR3, as DNA: TGTGCCAGCAGTGGTGGGGACTCACTAGCGGGAGTCGGTCTTGGCAATGAGCAGTTCTTC. Translating gives CASSGGDSLAGVGLGNEQFF.

This sequence joins TRBV28 and TRBJ2-3, with 8 bases identical to TRBD2. Germline CDR1 and CDR2: MDHEN and SYDVKM. The trim removed 3 bases at V and 0 bases at J, leaving 2 bases unmatched. CDR3 length equals 15 residues. CDR3 amino acids: CASSFVAGSTDTQYF. CDR3 sequence (DNA): TGTGCCAGCAGTTTCGTAGCGGGAAGCACAGATACGCAGTATTTT.

This clone has just one count. The chain recombines TRBV2 with TRBJ2-1; D might be TRBD2 (6 bases). This CDR3 has 15 residues. The germline V gene encodes CDR1 SNHLY and CDR2 FYNNEI. Trimming shortened V by 6 bases and J by 2 bases, and 14 bases separated the two germline ends. The CDR3 is CASRALTRPYNEQFF. The DNA of the CDR3 is TGTGCCAGCAGGGCGTTGACTAGACCCTACAATGAGCAGTTCTTC.

This chain links TRBV5-4 with TRBJ1-3; TRBD1 matches 9 bases. The CDR3 spans 17 residues. CDR1 and CDR2 (germline): SGHNT, YYREEE (reference sequence). V lost 4 bases and J lost 8; bases outside the gene matches: 16. For the CDR3, the DNA is TGTGCCAGCAGCCTCTGGGGACAGGGCCAAAGCGGGGACACCATATATTTT. Its protein is CASSLWGQGQSGDTIYF.

The chain is built from TRBV30 and TRBJ2-7; D call uncertain. The CDR3 is 12 amino acids. V was cut by 2 bases and J by 3 bases, with 8 bases left in between. Germline V gene sequence: CDR1 GTSNPN, CDR2 SVGIG (reference sequence). In DNA, the CDR3 is TGTGCCTGGAGTCGTTTTAGCTACGAGCAGTACTTC. This gives the protein CAWSRFSYEQYF.

The J gene is TRBJ2-5, the V gene TRBV28; D gene uncertain. Looked up from germline, CDR1 is MDHEN and CDR2 is SYDVKM. V shed 6 bases and J shed 3 bases, with 14 bases lying between them. The CDR3 contains 14 residues. CDR3 residues: CASRQRRREETQYF. The CDR3 DNA sequence: TGTGCCAGCAGACAAAGACGGAGAGAAGAGACCCAGTACTTC.

This chain joins TRBV2 and TRBJ1-1; 9 bases map to TRBD1. Germline CDR1 reads SNHLY; CDR2 reads FYNNEI. The CDR3 runs to 14 residues. V lost 6 bases and J lost 3; bases outside the gene matches: 5. The chain's CDR3 is CASRPTGGYTEAFF. CDR3 bases: TGTGCCAGCAGGCCGACAGGGGGTTACACTGAAGCTTTCTTT.

The V and J genes are TRBV29-1 and TRBJ2-7; the D gene is possibly TRBD2 (5 bases). Trimming removed 4 bases from V and 7 bases from J, with 11 bases in between. This CDR3 contains 11 residues. Germline loops: CDR1 SQVTM, CDR2 ANQGSEA. The CDR3 here is CSVGEMGEQYF. CDR3 DNA sequence: TGCAGCGTTGGGGAGATGGGAGAGCAGTACTTC.

This chain links TRBV10-1 with TRBJ1-4, with a tentative D call TRBD1 (5 bases). CDR1 is WNHNN, CDR2 SYGVQD, per germline (reference sequence). This CDR3 contains 13 residues. The V gene lost 6 bases and the J gene lost 7 bases, with 12 bases spanning the gap. CDR3 sequence (DNA): TGCGCCAGCAGCCGGGACTCGGGTGAAAAACTGTTTTTT. It yields the protein CASSRDSGEKLFF.

The rearrangement links TRBV6-1 to TRBJ2-5; D uncertain. The length of the CDR3 is 12 residues. Trimming shortened V by 0 bases and J by 5 bases, and 4 bases separated the two germline ends. Germline CDR1 and CDR2: MNHNS and SASEGT. The CDR3 spells CASSEAEETQYF. As DNA, the CDR3 is TGTGCCAGCAGTGAAGCGGAGGAGACCCAGTACTTC.